This T cell receptor (beta chain) was obtained from a study of blood T cell repertoires in COVID-19. Repertoires were generated with immunoSEQ multiplex PCR, while TCRdb's copy carries only in-frame clones and drops some. The sample comprises 150,000 to 200,000 clones, approximately 80% of which are singletons, and approximately 12% rests with the top ten. CDR1 and CDR2 from the germline V gene are LGHDT and YNNKEL (reference sequence). This CDR3 is 12 amino acids long. Losses at the gene ends were 8 bases for V and 5 bases for J; bases not matched to a gene: 4. This clonotype was sampled from a man in his fifties or sixties who had recovered from COVID-19. The specimen sequenced was PBMCs or T cells enriched from blood (not recorded which). The V call is TRBV3-1 (or the pseudogene TRBV3-2), the J call TRBJ1-1; 8 nucleotides align to TRBD1. CDR3 residues: CASQGAGTEAFF. In DNA form, the CDR3 reads TGTGCCAGCCAGGGGGCAGGGACTGAAGCTTTCTTT.